A single sample is the source of the 10 T cell receptor beta chains below, sequenced in a study of blood T cells in healthy people across ages. Alongside a J-beta primer mix, a sample-barcoded 5' primer served in a second PCR lasting 7 to 11 cycles. TCRdb reprocessed the 5' RACE reads with MiXCR, giving one entry per CDR3 protein. Among hundreds of thousands of distinct CDR3 sequences, 53% were seen once, and the ten largest hold approximately 40%. Sequencing was performed on blood. These receptors were taken from a man older than 75 in good health.

The V and J genes are TRBV12-3 or TRBV12-4 and TRBJ2-1; TRBD2 is a possible D gene (5 bases). Trimming took off 3 bases at V and 1 base at J, with 13 bases between the two ends. This CDR3 has 16 amino acids. The CDR3 protein is CASSFSLARSYNEQFF. The CDR3 DNA reads as TGTGCCAGCAGTTTCTCGCTAGCCCGGTCCTACAATGAGCAGTTCTTC.

The chain is built from TRBV3-1 and TRBJ2-2; 11 nucleotides match TRBD2. V lost 5 bases, J lost 5 bases, and 13 bases stayed unmatched. Per germline, CDR1 LGHDT and CDR2 YNNKEL (reference sequence). This CDR3 comprises 18 residues. Written as DNA, the CDR3 is TGTGCCAGCAGCGGAACCCGAGCGGGACTAGCGGTGACCGGGGAGCTGTTTTTT. As protein: CASSGTRAGLAVTGELFF.

There are a few counts of this clonotype. The genes are TRBV6-4 and TRBJ2-1; 14 nucleotides match TRBD2. Germline CDR1 and CDR2: MRHNA and SNTAGT. This CDR3 spans 15 amino acids. After removal of 4 bases from V and 7 bases from J, the junction contained 3 bases not matched to a gene. CDR3 nucleotide sequence: TGTGCCAGCAGTGGACTAGCGGGAGGGCCTAATGAGCAGTTCTTC. Protein product: CASSGLAGGPNEQFF.

V usage is TRBV5-1 and J usage is TRBJ2-7; D may be TRBD2 (6 bases). V lost 0 bases, J lost 0 bases, and 16 bases lay in between. CDR3 size: 17 residues. Germline assignment: CDR1 SGHRS and CDR2 YFSETQ. This CDR3 is CASSLATAGISSYEQYF. The CDR3 DNA reads TGCGCCAGCAGCTTGGCCACGGCGGGGATTAGCTCCTACGAGCAGTACTTC. Drawing the rest from reference TRBV5-1 and TRBJ2-7, the complete variable domain is KAGVTQTPRYLIKTRGQQVTLSCSPISGHRSVSWYQQTPGQGLQFLFEYFSETQRNKGNFPGRFSGRQFSNSRSEMNVSTLELGDSALYLCASSLATAGISSYEQYFGPGTRLTVT.

This clonotype was seen a few times. The CDR3 region is CASSVVPNTGELFF. In DNA form, the CDR3 reads TGTGCCAGCAGCGTAGTTCCGAACACCGGGGAGCTGTTTTTT. The chain couples TRBV9 to TRBJ2-2; D remains ambiguous. CDR3 length: 14 residues. Trimming shortened V by 0 bases and J by 0 bases, and 3 bases separated the two germline ends. Germline lookup yields CDR1 SGDLS and CDR2 YYNGEE.

The chain uses TRBV20-1 and TRBJ2-1; D unclear. In germline, CDR1 is DFQATT, CDR2 SNEGSKA (reference sequence). CDR3 length equals 13 residues. V was trimmed by 7 bases and J by 0 bases, leaving 10 bases between them. CDR3 in DNA: TGCAGTGTTGTAGAGGACTCCTACAATGAGCAGTTCTTC. Protein: CSVVEDSYNEQFF.

The V and J genes are TRBV5-6 and TRBJ2-7; no clear D gene. The CDR3 runs to 15 residues. In germline, CDR1 is SGHDT, CDR2 YYEEEE. The ends were cut back, 0 bases at V and 1 base at J, with 11 bases in the middle. The CDR3 region has the DNA TGTGCCAGCAGCTTGGTGGCACACGATTCCTACGAGCAGTACTTC. It translates to CASSLVAHDSYEQYF.

In this sample, this clonotype turned up a few times. The chain combines TRBV29-1 with TRBJ1-2, with no clear D. The CDR3 is 12 residues long. Germline CDR1 SQVTM, CDR2 ANQGSEA. Trimming shortened V by 3 bases and J by 4 bases, and 9 bases separated the two germline ends. This chain's CDR3 is CSVDESIYGYTF. DNA of the CDR3: TGCAGCGTTGATGAGTCAATCTATGGCTACACCTTC.

V usage is TRBV12-3 or TRBV12-4 and J usage is TRBJ1-5, with 7 positions matching TRBD1. The V and J ends lost 5 bases and 4 bases, in that order; junction bases with no gene match: 11. CDR3 length equals 16 residues. CDR3 in DNA: TGTGCCAGCAGTAATGGACAGGCGAGGGTAAATCAGCCCCAGCATTTT. Its translation is CASSNGQARVNQPQHF.

V and J are TRBV5-1 and TRBJ2-4, with 9 bases lining up with TRBD1. The tail of the sequence fits TRBJ2-7 better, so the J call may be wrong. Germline-derived CDR1 and CDR2 are SGHRS and YFSETQ. This CDR3 contains 16 residues. The CDR3 coding sequence is TGCGCCAGAAACATCATTCAGGGACAGGGAGGCTACGAGCAGTACTTC. This sequence encodes CARNIIQGQGGYEQYF.